The T cell receptor beta chain described here comes from a study of T cell responses to AZD1222 COVID-19 vaccine. TCRdb keeps only in-frame clones here, not all; method: immunoSEQ multiplex PCR. This sample has some 140,000 clones, with roughly 90% found just once. V was trimmed by 6 bases and J by 1 base, leaving 12 bases between them. The CDR3 covers 14 residues. Germline V gives CDR1 SGHTA, CDR2 FQGTGA. Details on this clone: Its specificity is unknown.

General observations from the study: Rises in breadth and depth of Spike-specific TCRs came after two AZD1222 doses. Just a handful of AZD1222 recipients were seropositive at baseline.

This TCR came from an adult in good health. The chain couples TRBV7-3 to TRBJ1-1; D remains unclear. The sample consisted of peripheral blood, taken on day 0 of AZD1222 vaccination. This CDR3 is CASSGIEGNTEAFF. CDR3 bases: TGTGCCAGCAGTGGGATAGAGGGGAACACTGAAGCTTTCTTT.